The T cell receptor beta chain under discussion was sequenced for a study of blood T cell repertoires in COVID-19. The V and J ends lost 3 bases and 8 bases, in that order; junction bases with no gene match: 9. Germline CDR1 is LNHDA and CDR2 is SQIVND (reference sequence). The CDR3 loop spans 15 amino acids. Assay used: immunoSEQ multiplex PCR; TCRdb lists only in-frame clones, some missing. The table lists about 35,000 clones, around 85% of them singletons, with approximately 45% in the top ten. The source material was peripheral blood. This rearrangement joins TRBV19 to TRBJ2-1; 8 nucleotides agree with TRBD1. The sequence came from a man aged 60 to 75 with active or convalescent COVID-19. The CDR3 DNA follows: TGTGCCAGTAGTATGGGTGGACAGGGCTTGTATGAGCAGTTCTTC. Translating it yields CASSMGGQGLYEQFF.